A single sample gave rise to the 12 T cell receptor beta chains below, sequenced in a study of T cell repertoires in aging, cancer and after chemotherapy. Rearranged V-D-J TRB sequences were amplified with a mixed TRB-A/B primer pool. TCRdb re-analysed the multiplex PCR reads in MiXCR, keeping a single row per CDR3 protein. The sample holds roughly 3,500 distinct CDR3 sequences, just under 45% seen once. The template was genomic DNA from peripheral blood, not RNA. Source material: blood. The receptors derive from a human donor with a solid tumor.

J is TRBJ1-1 and V is TRBV29-1; D is unresolved. From germline, CDR1 is SQVTM and CDR2 ANQGSEA. The germline V and J ends were trimmed by 2 bases and 4 bases, with 26 bases remaining between them. This CDR3 comprises 18 residues. CDR3 in amino acids: CSVELVRTGLEVRTEAFF. CDR3 DNA sequence: TGCAGCGTTGAACTGGTTAGGACGGGGTTGGAAGTTCGCACTGAAGCTTTCTTT.

This sequence joins TRBV5-6 and TRBJ2-7; D is unclear. Germline CDR1 is SGHDT and CDR2 is YYEEEE. The CDR3 consists of 12 residues. V was shortened by 0 bases and J by 5 bases, with 6 bases between the two germline ends. CDR3 region: CASSLALDEQYF. The CDR3, as DNA: TGTGCCAGCAGCTTGGCCCTGGACGAGCAGTACTTC.

This sequence joins TRBV20-1 and TRBJ1-6; 9 bases agree with TRBD1. In germline, CDR1 is DFQATT, CDR2 SNEGSKA (reference sequence). CDR3 length: 15 residues. After removal of 3 bases from V and 3 bases from J, the junction contained 3 bases not matched to a gene. CDR3 DNA: TGCAGTGCTAGTGAGGGACAGGGCTATAATTCACCCCTCCACTTT. It yields the protein CSASEGQGYNSPLHF.

This clonotype was detected a few times. The gene calls are TRBV12-3 or TRBV12-4 and TRBJ2-7; D is ambiguous. This CDR3 is built from 13 residues. The germline V and J ends were trimmed by 6 bases and 5 bases, with 14 bases remaining between them. The CDR3 is CASSLSPRDEQYF. CDR3 nucleotide sequence: TGTGCCAGCAGCTTATCCCCCCGGGACGAGCAGTACTTC.

V and J are TRBV27 and TRBJ1-1; 12 positions agree with TRBD1. J was trimmed by 0 bases and V by 6 bases; bases with no gene match: 5. The CDR3 contains 16 residues. Germline V lookup: CDR1 MNHEY, CDR2 SMNVEV (reference sequence). The CDR3 protein is CASRSGQGALNTEAFF. CDR3 bases: TGTGCCAGCAGATCGGGACAGGGGGCTCTGAACACTGAAGCTTTCTTT.

The chain links TRBV5-4 to TRBJ2-3; 14 nucleotides align to TRBD2. This CDR3 has 18 amino acids. CDR1 is SGHNT, CDR2 YYREEE, per germline (reference sequence). Trimming cost V 3 bases and J 3 bases; bases outside gene matches: 9. For the CDR3, the DNA is TGTGCCAGCAGCTCCTTTGGACTAGCGGGGGGTAGGACAGATACGCAGTATTTT. Translation: CASSSFGLAGGRTDTQYF.

The rearrangement links TRBV7-2 to TRBJ1-2; D not certain. The V gene's germline CDR1 is SGHTA and CDR2 FQGNSA. CDR3 length equals 14 residues. Between the trimmed V and J ends, which lost 3 bases and 2 bases, there was a span of 10 bases. The CDR3 nucleotides are TGTGCCAGCAGCTTGATGGGGAGGAACTATGGCTACACCTTC. It specifies CASSLMGRNYGYTF.

The V and J genes are TRBV20-1 and TRBJ2-7; D may be TRBD1 (6 bases). The CDR3 consists of 14 residues. The V end lost 0 bases, the J end lost 6 bases, and 15 bases lay between the germline ends. From germline, CDR1 is DFQATT and CDR2 SNEGSKA (reference sequence). CDR3 in amino acids: CSARDLRGWGEQYF. The CDR3 DNA reads as TGCAGTGCTAGAGATCTTAGGGGGTGGGGCGAGCAGTACTTC.

The chain is built from TRBV6-6 and TRBJ2-7; perhaps D is TRBD1 or TRBD2 (5 bases each). The CDR3 has 14 residues. With 5 bases removed from V and 1 base from J, the gap between germline ends came to 12 bases. Germline loops: CDR1 MNHNY, CDR2 SVGAGI (reference sequence). CDR3: CASSAWDASYEQYF. In DNA form, the CDR3 reads TGTGCCAGCAGTGCCTGGGACGCTTCCTACGAGCAGTACTTC.

The chain has TRBV10-3 and TRBJ2-7, with 10 bases identical to TRBD2. This CDR3 spans 15 amino acids. V gave up 11 bases and J gave up 0 bases; unmatched junction bases: 10. Germline assignment: CDR1 ENHRY and CDR2 SYGVKD. The CDR3 DNA reads as TGTGCCGCCACATCTCTAGCGGGAGACTCCTACGAGCAGTACTTC. Translated: CAATSLAGDSYEQYF.

The J gene is TRBJ2-3, the V gene TRBV6-1; no firm D call. The V end lost 3 bases, the J end lost 1 base, and 11 bases lay between the germline ends. The CDR3 covers 15 residues. The germline CDR1 and CDR2 sequences are MNHNS and SASEGT. The DNA for the CDR3 is TGTGCCAGCAGTGATCGCGGACGAGGCACAGATACGCAGTATTTT. Protein sequence: CASSDRGRGTDTQYF.

The chain combines TRBV7-2 with TRBJ2-3; D perhaps matches TRBD1 (6 bases). Trimming left V 1 base short and J 4 bases short, with 9 bases between. CDR3 size: 14 residues. Germline CDR1 and CDR2: SGHTA and FQGNSA. The DNA of the CDR3 is TGTGCCAGCAGCTTAGACAGGGCAGCAGATACGCAGTATTTT. This gives the protein CASSLDRAADTQYF.